This T cell receptor (beta chain) was identified in a study of somatic mutations in cytotoxic T cells in rheumatoid arthritis. Study outcomes and limitations: A single CD8+ clone exceeded 20% of CD8+ cells in 8 of 65 patients. CD8+ clonality increased with age in rheumatoid arthritis patients but not in healthy controls.

The CDR3 is made up of 12 amino acids. The germline V gene encodes CDR1 KGHSH and CDR2 LQKENI. Trimming left V 4 bases short and J 3 bases short, with 7 bases between. Points on this clone: Its antigen is undetermined.

Data came from immunoSEQ multiplex PCR; TCRdb stores just in-frame clones and leaves some out. The sample has thousands of clones; 75% to 85% are singletons. Specimen: CD8+ T cells sorted from blood. This receptor was identified in an adult with rheumatoid arthritis. The chain joins TRBV18 to TRBJ2-7; the D gene is possibly TRBD2 (6 bases). In DNA, the CDR3 is TGTGCCAGCTCACTGGGGGGCTACGAGCAGTACTTC. Translating gives CASSLGGYEQYF.